The 11 T cell receptor beta chains below were found in one sample sequenced in a study of CXCR3-negative and CXCR3-positive naive CD8 T cells. The authors prepared UMI-labeled TRB cDNA libraries by 5' RACE. TCRdb reanalyzed the 5' RACE reads and collapses them to one entry per CDR3 protein, without DNA. This table holds about 130,000 distinct CDR3 sequences. Sequencing input: naive CXCR3- CD8+ T cells from blood. Documented subset: CD45RO-CCR7+CD27+CD95- naive CD8+ T cells lacking CXCR3 (TNR3-). Receptor source: a human donor in good health. Some clones in this sample may be carry-over from other donors' samples.

The chain joins TRBV23-1 to TRBJ2-5; the TRBD1 assignment by TCRdb is unverifiable without DNA. TRBV23-1 carries the ORF label, with uncertain function. The CDR3 totals 15 residues. The CDR3 loop is CASSQSRGGRETQYF.

The V gene is TRBV5-6, the J gene TRBJ2-5; absent DNA, TCRdb's TRBD1 call cannot be checked. Germline assignment: CDR1 SGHDT and CDR2 YYEEEE. This CDR3 spans 16 amino acids. This chain's CDR3 is CASSSGVFSYQETQYF.

This chain joins TRBV29-1 and TRBJ2-6. This CDR3 is 12 amino acids long. CDR1 is SQVTM, CDR2 ANQGSEA, per germline. CDR3 sequence: CSVPSGANVLTF.

The rearrangement uses TRBV29-1 and TRBJ2-1; TCRdb selects TRBD1, and the lack of DNA leaves this call unchecked. The CDR3 loop spans 12 amino acids. Germline CDR1 reads SQVTM; CDR2 reads ANQGSEA. CDR3: CGVLDRGNEQFF.

The chain links TRBV7-6 to TRBJ2-5; TCRdb indicates TRBD1, and absent DNA this call remains unverified. Germline V gene lookup returns CDR1 SGHVS and CDR2 FNYEAQ. The CDR3 runs to 16 residues. The CDR3 here is CASSLLGAGLEETQYF.

The J gene is TRBJ1-1, the V gene TRBV13; TCRdb outputs TRBD1, but without DNA this stays unchecked. The CDR3 extends over 15 amino acids. The germline V gene encodes CDR1 PRHDT and CDR2 FYEKMQ (reference sequence). The CDR3: CASRPDRTGYTEAFF.

The chain joins TRBV15 to TRBJ2-7; TCRdb reports TRBD2, a call that lacks DNA to check it against. This CDR3 is built from 15 residues. The V gene's germline CDR1 is LNHNV and CDR2 YYDKDF (reference sequence). This CDR3 reads CATGTYGGRDYEQYF.

The chain links TRBV13 to TRBJ1-6; TCRdb selects TRBD1, and the lack of DNA leaves this call unchecked. This CDR3 contains 15 residues. CDR1 PRHDT and CDR2 FYEKMQ come from the germline V gene (reference sequence). Here the CDR3 reads CASSPSSGRNSPLHF.

The chain is built from TRBV7-6 and TRBJ1-6; TCRdb proposes TRBD1, but this gene call is untestable without DNA. Germline assignment: CDR1 SGHVS and CDR2 FNYEAQ. The CDR3 spans 17 residues. This chain's CDR3 is CASSLIATGVYNSPLHF. The entire variable domain, with the rest obtained from reference TRBV7-6 and TRBJ1-6, is as follows: GAGVSQSPRYKVTKRGQDVALRCDPISGHVSLYWYRQALGQGPEFLTYFNYEAQQDKSGLPNDRFSAERPEGSISTLTIQRTEQRDSAMYRCASSLIATGVYNSPLHFGNGTRLTVT.

The V gene is TRBV19, the J gene TRBJ1-1; TCRdb selects TRBD1, and the lack of DNA leaves this call unchecked. The CDR3 loop spans 15 amino acids. Germline-derived CDR1 and CDR2 are LNHDA and SQIVND (reference sequence). This CDR3 is CASSAGHLMNTEAFF.

The chain recombines TRBV20-1 with TRBJ2-3; TCRdb's D call of TRBD2 is untestable without DNA. Germline V lookup: CDR1 DFQATT, CDR2 SNEGSKA (reference sequence). The length of the CDR3 is 13 residues. The CDR3 sequence is CSGEAGGGDTQYF.